What follows is one T cell receptor (beta chain) and its context. This entry comes from a study of control samples from healthy donors and cancer patients. Trimming pared 6 bases from V and 7 bases from J, leaving 12 bases between. The CDR3 is 12 residues long. Assay used: immunoSEQ multiplex PCR; TCRdb lists only in-frame clones, some missing. The sample totals about 190,000 clones. The chain has TRBV12-3 or TRBV12-4 and TRBJ1-2, with D uncertain. The sequence derives from a woman in her 30s in good health. Sequenced input: blood. CDR3 coding DNA: TGTGCCAGCAGGGTACGCTCGGGTGGCTACACCTTC. Amino acids: CASRVRSGGYTF.